Below are 30 T cell receptor beta chains sequenced from a single sample in a study of OX40 agonist ivuxolimab in advanced cancers. Generated by immunoSEQ multiplex PCR, the TCRdb table keeps only in-frame clones and is missing some. The sample lists about 76,000 clones; approximately 91% were seen once. The sequencing used CD4+ or CD8+ T cells sorted from blood, collected in a trial of the OX40 agonist ivuxolimab. These TCRs come from an adult with an advanced solid tumor such as melanoma, head and neck, liver or kidney cancer.

V is TRBV5-1 and J is TRBJ2-1, with 7 bases lining up with TRBD2. The length of the CDR3 is 17 residues. Trimming cost V 0 bases and J 6 bases; bases outside gene matches: 12. Germline lookup yields CDR1 SGHRS and CDR2 YFSETQ. CDR3 region: CASSLGAGLSVRNEQFF. The CDR3 DNA reads as TGCGCCAGCAGCTTGGGCGCGGGACTAAGTGTCCGCAATGAGCAGTTCTTC. Looking up the rest from reference TRBV5-1 and TRBJ2-1 gives the full variable domain: KAGVTQTPRYLIKTRGQQVTLSCSPISGHRSVSWYQQTPGQGLQFLFEYFSETQRNKGNFPGRFSGRQFSNSRSEMNVSTLELGDSALYLCASSLGAGLSVRNEQFFGPGTRLTVL.

The rearrangement uses TRBV6-1 and TRBJ1-2; 10 bases are a match to TRBD1. The V gene end was trimmed by 9 bases and the J gene end by 3 bases; junction bases not matched to a gene: 4. Germline values: CDR1 MNHNS, CDR2 SASEGT. The CDR3 is made up of 13 amino acids. The DNA for the CDR3 is TGTGCCAGTAGACAGGGGGCTGACTATGGCTACACCTTC. Protein sequence: CASRQGADYGYTF.

This chain connects TRBV5-1 to TRBJ1-1; D not resolved. CDR1 and CDR2 from the germline V gene are SGHRS and YFSETQ. Trimming left V 3 bases short and J 1 base short, with 7 bases between. The CDR3 has 13 residues. The CDR3 spells CASSYGRNTEAFF. The CDR3 DNA sequence: TGCGCCAGCAGCTACGGACGGAACACTGAAGCTTTCTTT. Using reference TRBV5-1 and TRBJ1-1 for the parts outside the CDR3, the full variable domain is KAGVTQTPRYLIKTRGQQVTLSCSPISGHRSVSWYQQTPGQGLQFLFEYFSETQRNKGNFPGRFSGRQFSNSRSEMNVSTLELGDSALYLCASSYGRNTEAFFGQGTRLTVV.

This clone was counted between two and nine times. The chain has TRBV6-4 and TRBJ2-2, with D possibly called TRBD1 or TRBD2 (6 bases each). Germline V gives CDR1 MRHNA, CDR2 SNTAGT. Trimming cost V 6 bases and J 4 bases, with 15 bases left between them. The CDR3 is 15 amino acids. The CDR3 coding sequence is TGTGCCAGCAGACCCGAGGGGGGTGGCACCGGGGAGCTGTTTTTT. Translating gives CASRPEGGGTGELFF.

The chain couples TRBV5-6 to TRBJ2-7, with D perhaps being TRBD1 or TRBD2 (6 bases each). With 4 bases removed from V and 3 bases from J, the gap between germline ends came to 17 bases. The CDR3 totals 15 residues. Germline-derived CDR1 and CDR2 are SGHDT and YYEEEE. The chain's CDR3 is CASSGGLTSFYEQYF. The CDR3 nucleotides read TGTGCCAGCAGCGGGGGGCTCACTAGTTTCTACGAGCAGTACTTC.

The genes are TRBV5-1 and TRBJ2-1, with no clear D. The V gene lost 2 bases and the J gene lost 4 bases, with 10 bases spanning the gap. The CDR3 runs 14 residues. CDR1 SGHRS and CDR2 YFSETQ come from the germline V gene. CDR3 DNA sequence: TGCGCCAGCAGCTTACGGGTGGAGTACAATGAGCAGTTCTTC. Translated: CASSLRVEYNEQFF.

The J gene is TRBJ2-2, the V gene TRBV28; 12 bases line up with TRBD1. This CDR3 is 16 amino acids long. Germline CDR1 is MDHEN and CDR2 is SYDVKM. The V and J ends lost 8 bases and 5 bases, in that order; junction bases with no gene match: 9. Here the CDR3 DNA reads TGTGCCAGCCGAAGCCGGGACAGGGGGCTTACCGGGGAGCTGTTTTTT. It is translated as CASRSRDRGLTGELFF.

The chain employs TRBV9 and TRBJ1-1, with a tentative D call TRBD1 (6 bases). This CDR3 has 14 amino acids. V shed 2 bases and J shed 3 bases, with 11 bases lying between them. Germline assignment: CDR1 SGDLS and CDR2 YYNGEE. The CDR3 loop reads CASSVDSLHTEAFF. CDR3 nucleotides: TGTGCCAGCAGCGTGGACAGTCTACACACTGAAGCTTTCTTT.

This clone showed up just a few times. The rearrangement links TRBV30 to TRBJ1-2; a possible D gene is TRBD1 (6 bases). V was shortened by 2 bases and J by 4 bases, with 11 bases between the two germline ends. From germline, CDR1 is GTSNPN and CDR2 SVGIG (reference sequence). The CDR3 has 13 amino acids. CDR3 in DNA: TGTGCCTGGAGTAGGGGGGATCCCTATGGCTACACCTTC. Encoded protein: CAWSRGDPYGYTF.

V and J are TRBV20-1 and TRBJ2-7; D is unresolved. Trimming took off 5 bases at V and 4 bases at J, with 9 bases between the two ends. This CDR3 has 11 residues. From germline, CDR1 is DFQATT and CDR2 SNEGSKA (reference sequence). CDR3: CSADLGYEQYF. The CDR3 DNA sequence: TGCAGTGCTGACCTGGGATACGAGCAGTACTTC.

This clone was counted only a few times. This chain joins TRBV7-9 and TRBJ1-5; no clear D. Per the germline V gene, CDR1 is SEHNR and CDR2 is FQNEAQ (reference sequence). The CDR3 has 13 amino acids. The V and J ends lost 8 bases and 4 bases respectively, with 12 bases between them. The CDR3 loop reads CASPLERNQPQHF. DNA for the CDR3: TGTGCCAGCCCCTTAGAGAGGAATCAGCCCCAGCATTTT.

CDR3 sequence: CAISDGRATDTQYF. DNA of the CDR3: TGTGCCATCAGTGACGGGAGGGCCACAGATACGCAGTATTTT. The chain joins TRBV10-3 to TRBJ2-3, with TRBD2 matching 8 bases. The V gene's germline CDR1 is ENHRY and CDR2 SYGVKD. J gave up 2 bases and V 3 bases, and 1 base lay outside the gene matches. This CDR3 is built from 14 residues.

On this clone itself: Other DNA sequences in this sample translate to the same CDR3. This rearrangement joins TRBV30 to TRBJ2-7; the D is unclear. This CDR3 comprises 13 residues. V lost 3 bases and J lost 4, with 13 bases in between. Germline V gene data show CDR1 as GTSNPN and CDR2 as SVGIG (reference sequence). The CDR3 is CAWRATSFYEQYF. The CDR3 DNA reads as TGTGCCTGGAGGGCGACAAGTTTTTACGAGCAGTACTTC.

The chain is built from TRBV27 and TRBJ2-2; D unresolved. The germline gives CDR1 MNHEY, CDR2 SMNVEV (reference sequence). Trimming left V 3 bases short and J 7 bases short, with 6 bases between. The CDR3 consists of 12 residues. This CDR3 reads CASSFVLGELFF. CDR3 nucleotide sequence: TGTGCCAGCAGTTTTGTCCTCGGGGAGCTGTTTTTT.

This clone was seen a single time. The CDR3, as DNA: TGTGCCAGCAGTTACGCGGGGGACTCCTCTCAGCCCCAGCATTTT. Translated, it gives CASSYAGDSSQPQHF. This chain joins TRBV6-5 and TRBJ1-5; tentative D call: TRBD1 (5 bases). In germline, CDR1 is MNHEY, CDR2 SVGAGI. V was shortened by 2 bases and J by 6 bases, with 14 bases between the two germline ends. The CDR3 contains 15 residues.

This chain joins TRBV28 and TRBJ2-3; no firm D call. V lost 7 bases and J lost 0, with 11 bases in between. Germline V gene sequence: CDR1 MDHEN, CDR2 SYDVKM. The CDR3 is 14 amino acids. The CDR3 DNA reads as TGTGCCAGCACAGGAACGGCTAGCACAGATACGCAGTATTTT. This encodes CASTGTASTDTQYF.

J is TRBJ2-6 and V is TRBV2; TRBD1 matches at 7 bases. CDR3 length: 14 amino acids. In germline, CDR1 is SNHLY, CDR2 FYNNEI. With V trimmed by 10 bases and J by 7 bases, 10 bases remained unmatched. CDR3 in DNA: TGTGCCATCCGGGGACAGCATACAGCCAACGTCCTGACTTTC. As protein: CAIRGQHTANVLTF. The whole variable domain, remainder taken from reference TRBV2 and TRBJ2-6, is EPEVTQTPSHQVTQMGQEVILRCVPISNHLYFYWYRQILGQKVEFLVSFYNNEISEKSEIFDDQFSVERPDGSNFTLKIRSTKLEDSAMYFCAIRGQHTANVLTFGAGSRLTVL.

CDR3 residues: CASSPRVLSTDTQYF. The CDR3 bases are TGTGCCAGCAGCCCCAGGGTGTTGAGCACAGATACGCAGTATTTT. This chain links TRBV6-6 with TRBJ2-3; D is perhaps TRBD1 (5 bases). V was trimmed by 6 bases and J by 0 bases, leaving 13 bases between them. The CDR3 spans 15 residues. The germline CDR1 and CDR2 sequences are MNHNY and SVGAGI (reference sequence).

The chain couples TRBV28 to TRBJ2-1; TRBD2 matches at 13 bases. CDR3 size: 16 residues. V lost 3 bases to trimming and J lost 7 bases; unmatched junction nucleotides: 6. Germline V gene lookup returns CDR1 MDHEN and CDR2 SYDVKM. The CDR3 reads CASSFPGLAGANEQFF. The CDR3 region has the DNA TGTGCCAGCAGTTTTCCAGGACTAGCGGGAGCAAATGAGCAGTTCTTC.

Of note for this clone: Compared with germline, one end of the junction differs, possibly owing to a read error. This chain joins TRBV7-7 and TRBJ2-1; TRBD2 is a possible D gene (6 bases). CDR1 SSHAT and CDR2 FNYEAQ come from the germline V gene (reference sequence). This CDR3 region has 14 residues. The CDR3 bases are TGTGCTAGCAGCTCGGGCGGGGTCTACAATGAGCAGTTCTTC. Translated: CASSSGGVYNEQFF. The complete variable domain, with remaining parts taken from reference TRBV7-7 and TRBJ2-1, reads GAGVSQSPRYKVTKRGQDVTLRCDPISSHATLYWYQQALGQGPEFLTYFNYEAQPDKSGLPSDRFSAERPEGSISTLTIQRTEQRDSAMYRCASSSGGVYNEQFFGPGTRLTVL.

V is TRBV7-6 and J is TRBJ2-7; D gene uncertain. Deletions cut 0 bases from V and 0 bases from J, with 15 bases between. Germline V gives CDR1 SGHVS, CDR2 FNYEAQ. This CDR3 contains 17 residues. The CDR3 coding sequence is TGTGCCAGCAGCTTAGCGCTTTCAGGACGCCCCTCCTACGAGCAGTACTTC. Its translation is CASSLALSGRPSYEQYF.

The chain recombines TRBV6-6 with TRBJ2-3; no reliable D call. V dropped 5 bases and J dropped 4 bases, with 13 bases sitting between them. The CDR3 extends over 14 amino acids. The V gene's germline CDR1 is MNHNY and CDR2 SVGAGI (reference sequence). The CDR3 protein is CASSPQHWADTQYF. CDR3 DNA: TGTGCCAGCAGTCCCCAACATTGGGCAGATACGCAGTATTTT.

This rearrangement joins TRBV6-1 to TRBJ2-1, with D perhaps TRBD1 or TRBD2 (6 bases each). Trimming left V 0 bases short and J 8 bases short, with 8 bases between. Germline CDR1 reads MNHNS; CDR2 reads SASEGT. The CDR3 runs to 13 residues. The CDR3 region is CASSEAGGDEQFF. CDR3 sequence (DNA): TGTGCCAGCAGTGAAGCCGGGGGCGATGAGCAGTTCTTC.

The chain couples TRBV19 to TRBJ2-5; TRBD1 agrees at 10 bases. The CDR3 consists of 15 residues. V lost 5 bases, J lost 1 base, and 4 bases stayed unmatched. In germline, CDR1 is LNHDA, CDR2 SQIVND (reference sequence). The CDR3 DNA reads as TGTGCCAGTAGTGGAAGGACAGGGGGCCAAGAGACCCAGTACTTC. Protein sequence: CASSGRTGGQETQYF. Full variable domain (missing parts from reference TRBV19 and TRBJ2-5): DGGITQSPKYLFRKEGQNVTLSCEQNLNHDAMYWYRQDPGQGLRLIYYSQIVNDFQKGDIAEGYSVSREKKESFPLTVTSAQKNPTAFYLCASSGRTGGQETQYFGPGTRLLVL.

The gene calls are TRBV28 and TRBJ1-2, with D uncertain. Germline loops: CDR1 MDHEN, CDR2 SYDVKM. CDR3 length equals 15 residues. Trimming stripped 8 bases from V and 2 bases from J, with 18 bases between. This chain's CDR3 is CASFDPRGGNYGYTF. CDR3 DNA: TGTGCCAGCTTTGATCCTCGAGGCGGGAACTATGGCTACACCTTC.

Regarding this clone: This sample includes further DNA sequences coding for the same CDR3. This sequence joins TRBV30 and TRBJ2-7, with TRBD1 matching 11 bases. In germline, CDR1 is GTSNPN, CDR2 SVGIG (reference sequence). The CDR3 is 13 residues long. The J segment lost 1 base and the V segment lost 5 bases, leaving 1 base of the junction unmatched. Here the CDR3 reads CAWGTGGSYEQYF. The CDR3 DNA reads TGTGCCTGGGGGACAGGGGGTTCCTACGAGCAGTACTTC.

V gene TRBV7-2 combines with J gene TRBJ2-7; 9 bases match TRBD2. The CDR3 is made up of 12 amino acids. The germline V gene has CDR1 SGHTA and CDR2 FQGNSA. Germline trimming cut 4 bases from V and 6 bases from J; bases unmatched to any gene: 1. This CDR3 reads CASSSTSGEQYF. In DNA, the CDR3 is TGTGCCAGCAGCTCGACTAGCGGCGAGCAGTACTTC.

V and J are TRBV27 and TRBJ2-4; 9 bases match TRBD1. The CDR3 consists of 12 residues. V was clipped by 8 bases and J by 9 bases; unmatched bases: 5. The germline gives CDR1 MNHEY, CDR2 SMNVEV (reference sequence). CDR3 region: CASSGTGFIQYF. CDR3 nucleotide sequence: TGTGCCAGCTCCGGGACAGGGTTCATTCAGTACTTC.

The chain uses TRBV6-1 and TRBJ1-2, with 7 bases fitting TRBD1. The CDR3 is 12 amino acids. Trimming took 7 bases from V and 4 from J; bases not matched to a gene: 3. Germline V gives CDR1 MNHNS, CDR2 SASEGT. CDR3 loop: CASTGTVYGYTF. The CDR3 nucleotides read TGTGCCAGCACCGGGACAGTCTATGGCTACACCTTC.

The chain combines TRBV5-1 with TRBJ1-2; D uncertain. This CDR3 has 14 residues. The germline V gene encodes CDR1 SGHRS and CDR2 YFSETQ. With 0 bases removed from V and 0 bases from J, the gap between germline ends came to 6 bases. Here the CDR3 reads CASSLDSTNYGYTF. Written as DNA, the CDR3 is TGCGCCAGCAGCTTGGATAGCACTAACTATGGCTACACCTTC.